Judged by abundance, the clone carrying this TCR beta chain is medium-sized. Antigen unknown. The gene names given are mouse names. The CDR3 extends 1 residue past the end of the read, so its final part is completed from the germline J gene. Regarding time point: mouse harvest day 14 after allogeneic transplant. Tail vein injection delivered 10^7 T-cell-depleted bone marrow cells and 10^6 splenic CD5+ T cells. Mice had MHC-mismatched B6 into BALB/c GVHD, sampled day 7 or 14. The sample originates from a study of tissue T cells after allogeneic stem cell transplantation. Broader study findings: Which tissue TCRs were alloreactive or antigen-specific was not determined. Some clones might be persisting host cells.

V shed 6 bases, J shed 5 bases, and the junction held 0 bases outside the gene matches. Per the germline V gene, CDR1 is KGHPV and CDR2 is FQNQEV (reference sequence). The CDR3 consists of 13 residues. Survey-depth TCRbeta CDR3 sequencing reported V/J genes and productive frequencies. Some clones are missing from TCRdb's copy, which holds only in-frame ones; the method was immunoSEQ multiplex PCR. In the table there are thousands of clones, about 42% of which are singletons. The sample consisted of gut tissue. This TCR was sampled from a female BALB/c mouse given C57BL/6 T cells with graft-versus-host disease after an allogeneic hematopoietic cell transplant. The gene calls are TRBV26 and TRBJ1-4; 10 positions agree with TRBD1. The CDR3 spells CASRDRGNERLFF. The CDR3 DNA, read in part, is TGTGCCAGCAGGGACAGGGGGAACGAAAGATTATTT.